This TCR beta chain was sequenced for a study of OX40 agonist ivuxolimab in advanced cancers. CDR1 LGHNA and CDR2 YSLEER come from the germline V gene. The CDR3 contains 14 residues. Trimming took 0 bases from V and 1 from J, leaving 6 bases between them. TCRdb's table, derived via immunoSEQ multiplex PCR, lists solely in-frame clones and lacks some. The data show tens of thousands of clones, approximately 85% seen once. Regarding the study as a whole: Normalized expansion of T-cell clones was also low for some nonresponders. Among T cells, CD8+ cells averaged more expanded clones than CD4+ cells. Clonal expansion from baseline to week 6 occurred in both CD4+ and CD8+ T cells.

On this clone: Its antigen remains unidentified.

This sequence joins TRBV4-3 and TRBJ1-1, with D unclear. The sequence came from an adult with an advanced solid tumor such as melanoma, head and neck, liver or kidney cancer. The sequencing used CD4+ or CD8+ T cells sorted from blood, collected in a trial of the OX40 agonist ivuxolimab. DNA of the CDR3: TGCGCCAGCAGCCAAGATAAGGGGAACACTGAAGCTTTCTTT. Translated: CASSQDKGNTEAFF.